These 11 T cell receptor beta chains share one sample of origin, sequenced in a study of vaccination and CD4 T cells after COVID-19. The antigens for these receptors are not known. The treatment here: roughly 10-day PBMC culture with coronavirus spike peptide pools or control peptides (ViraFEST assay). Once obtained from cultured CD4+ T cells, the DNA was sequenced using the Oncomine TCR Beta short-read assay. TCRdb passed the PCR reads through MiXCR, listing each CDR3 protein once. The repertoire holds some 14,000 distinct CDR3 sequences, with about 56% as singletons. Sequencing used CD4+ T cells from blood, cultured in vitro. These receptors all stem from a human donor who had recovered from COVID-19.

This clonotype was observed a single time. This chain links TRBV28 with TRBJ2-1; 8 nucleotides agree with TRBD2. CDR3 length: 14 amino acids. Germline V lookup: CDR1 MDHEN, CDR2 SYDVKM. Losses at the gene ends were 8 bases for V and 8 bases for J; bases not matched to a gene: 11. Here the CDR3 reads CASGEPGGSDEQFF. Here the CDR3 DNA reads TGTGCCAGCGGTGAACCGGGAGGGAGCGATGAGCAGTTCTTC. Using reference TRBV28 and TRBJ2-1 for the parts outside the CDR3, the full variable domain is DVKVTQSSRYLVKRTGEKVFLECVQDMDHENMFWYRQDPGLGLRLIYFSYDVKMKEKGDIPEGYSVSREKKERFSLILESASTNQTSMYLCASGEPGGSDEQFFGPGTRLTVL.

The rearrangement joins TRBV7-3 to TRBJ1-6; D possibly corresponds to TRBD1 (5 bases). CDR1 is SGHTA and CDR2 is FQGTGA in the germline V gene. CDR3 size: 18 residues. V gave up 5 bases and J gave up 3 bases, with 20 bases separating them. CDR3 residues: CASSLGGGALDYNSPLHF. CDR3 sequence (DNA): TGTGCCAGCAGCCTGGGGGGAGGGGCATTAGACTATAATTCACCCCTCCACTTT. The full variable domain, with the rest looked up from reference TRBV7-3 and TRBJ1-6, is GAGVSQTPSNKVTEKGKYVELRCDPISGHTALYWYRQSLGQGPEFLIYFQGTGAADDSGLPNDRFFAVRPEGSVSTLKIQRTERGDSAVYLCASSLGGGALDYNSPLHFGNGTRLTVT.

V usage is TRBV20-1 and J usage is TRBJ2-1; TRBD2 aligns across 14 bases. V trimming: 6 bases; J trimming: 4 bases; junction bases outside the gene matches: 5. This CDR3 contains 15 residues. The V gene's germline CDR1 is DFQATT and CDR2 SNEGSKA (reference sequence). CDR3 sequence (DNA): TGCAGTGCCCTGACTAGCGGGAGGGTTTACAATGAGCAGTTCTTC. Encoded protein: CSALTSGRVYNEQFF.

This clonotype was detected only a few times. CDR3 sequence reads: CSALPGDQPQHF. The CDR3 nucleotides are TGCAGTGCCCTCCCGGGGGATCAGCCCCAGCATTTT. The J gene is TRBJ1-5, the V gene TRBV20-1; D may be TRBD1 (5 bases). The CDR3 contains 12 residues. V dropped 6 bases and J dropped 5 bases, with 11 bases sitting between them. Germline-derived CDR1 and CDR2 are DFQATT and SNEGSKA (reference sequence).

This clonotype occurred once. The chain is built from TRBV21-1 and TRBJ2-2; no check of the table's D call, TRBD1, against the DNA was made. TRBV21-1 is labeled a pseudogene. The CDR3 runs 10 residues. The CDR3 loop reads CASIPMELFF. The CDR3 coding sequence is TGTGCCAGCATCCCGATGGAGCTGTTTTTT.

The sample holds a few counts of this clonotype. The J gene is TRBJ2-1, the V gene TRBV6-1, with D perhaps given as TRBD1 or TRBD2 (5 bases each). Trimming left V 6 bases short and J 5 bases short, with 11 bases between. CDR3 length equals 13 residues. Germline CDR1 MNHNS, CDR2 SASEGT. The CDR3 DNA reads TGTGCCAGCAGACCCCCGGGGCACAATGAGCAGTTCTTC. Encoded protein: CASRPPGHNEQFF.

In this sample, this clonotype turned up a few times. The chain links TRBV20-1 to TRBJ1-2; 7 bases align to TRBD1. CDR3 length: 13 residues. V shed 4 bases, J shed 5 bases, and the junction held 7 bases outside the gene matches. Germline V CDR1 and CDR2: DFQATT, SNEGSKA (reference sequence). CDR3 bases: TGCAGTGCTAACGCAGGGGGGAGATATGGCTACACCTTC. Amino acids: CSANAGGRYGYTF.

This clonotype was picked up a small number of times. The rearrangement links TRBV19 to TRBJ1-1; 8 nucleotides match TRBD1. J gave up 0 bases and V 5 bases, and 11 bases lay outside the gene matches. The CDR3 runs to 17 residues. Germline-derived CDR1 and CDR2 are LNHDA and SQIVND (reference sequence). Here the CDR3 DNA reads TGTGCCAGTAGTTCGAGGACAGGGAGAATGGTGAACACTGAAGCTTTCTTT. Translated, it gives CASSSRTGRMVNTEAFF.

The chain combines TRBV12-3 or TRBV12-4 with TRBJ2-7; the match to TRBD1 covers 9 bases. The CDR3 covers 14 residues. J lost 2 bases, V lost 4 bases, and 3 bases had no gene match. The CDR3 nucleotides are TGTGCCAGCAGTTCCCGACAGGGGGCCTACGAGCAGTACTTC. Translating it yields CASSSRQGAYEQYF.

The rearrangement joins TRBV7-3 to TRBJ2-3; 11 bases agree with TRBD1. The germline V gene encodes CDR1 SGHTA and CDR2 FQGTGA. Unmatched junction bases numbered 5, after V lost 2 bases and J lost 4 bases. The CDR3 is 16 amino acids. In nucleotides, the CDR3 is TGTGCCAGCAGCTTATTAGGGACAGGGGGAGCAGATACGCAGTATTTT. Translated: CASSLLGTGGADTQYF.

In this sample, this clonotype turned up a few times. The chain joins TRBV2 to TRBJ1-5; D is unresolved. CDR1 is SNHLY, CDR2 FYNNEI, per germline. CDR3 length: 15 residues. V lost 6 bases and J 4 bases, leaving 16 bases between the germline ends. For the CDR3, the DNA is TGTGCCAGCAGCGCCGACTTCGGAGCAAATCAGCCCCAGCATTTT. Translating it yields CASSADFGANQPQHF. The full variable domain, completed using reference TRBV2 and TRBJ1-5, is EPEVTQTPSHQVTQMGQEVILRCVPISNHLYFYWYRQILGQKVEFLVSFYNNEISEKSEIFDDQFSVERPDGSNFTLKIRSTKLEDSAMYFCASSADFGANQPQHFGDGTRLSIL.